The source of this T cell receptor beta chain is a study of cytomegalovirus exposure and HLA in healthy donors. Germline CDR1 is SGDLS and CDR2 is YYNGEE. V lost 3 bases, J lost 6 bases, and 10 bases stayed unmatched. CDR3 length: 15 residues. As concerns this clone: The target antigen is unknown.

Study results and limitations: Presence/absence analyses took donor sequencing depth as roughly uniform. Cytomegalovirus association was assigned to more than 150 TCR beta chains. With high specificity and sensitivity, the classifier reportedly diagnosed cytomegalovirus status.

The PCR contained 60 Vbeta and 13 Jbeta primers. TCRdb keeps only in-frame clones here, not all; method: immunoSEQ multiplex PCR. There are some 180,000 clones in the sample; around 80% occur only once, and about 2.1% lies in the top ten. This sequence joins TRBV9 and TRBJ2-7; TRBD1 aligns across 9 bases. The receptor's source is a woman aged 25-40 years in good health and CMV-seronegative. The specimen was PBMCs. The CDR3 nucleotides are TGTGCCAGCAGCGCCTTAACCGGGACAGGGAGCGAGCAGTACTTC. It codes for CASSALTGTGSEQYF.